These 25 T cell receptor beta chains were sequenced from one sample in a study of T cells in Graves' hyperthyroidism and ophthalmopathy (dated by TCRdb to about 2019). Receptors were amplified or captured by multiplex PCR. The instrument given in TCRdb is Illumina HiSeq 2000. TCR beta CDR3 regions were amplified from RNA transcripts. The first round of RT-PCR for the TCR CDR3 was performed with the HTBI primer set and the Qiagen OneStep RT-PCR kit. The public reads were quality trimmed at Q25 with fastp and then assembled into clones with MiXCR by TCRdb, keeping productive beta chains. Each CDR3 protein gets just one entry, which takes the most common genes and DNA from the rows behind it. The sample table shows roughly 170,000 distinct CDR3 sequences, and 9.4% are seen once. Jointly, the top ten make up approximately 20% of the sample. Sequenced: blood. These receptors were taken from a woman between 18 and 29 years old with Graves' hyperthyroidism that later progressed to Graves' ophthalmopathy.

This clonotype was seen repeatedly, ten times or more. The chain employs TRBV12-3 or TRBV12-4 and TRBJ2-1; 10 bases map to TRBD1. The CDR3 is made up of 15 amino acids. The J segment lost 5 bases and the V segment lost 3 bases, leaving 4 bases of the junction unmatched. Here the CDR3 DNA reads TGTGCCAGCAGTTTGACAGGGGGCATCGACAATGAGCAGTTCTTC. This codes for CASSLTGGIDNEQFF.

This clonotype was observed at least ten times. This rearrangement joins TRBV12-3 or TRBV12-4 to TRBJ1-4; the match to TRBD1 covers 12 bases. Trimming at V came to 7 bases and at J to 8 bases, leaving 2 bases not matched to a gene. The CDR3 is 13 amino acids. CDR3 in amino acids: CASTGTGGEKLFF. Here the CDR3 DNA reads TGTGCCAGCACCGGGACAGGGGGCGAAAAACTGTTTTTT.

There are many counts of this clonotype. The CDR3 nucleotides are TGTGCCTCCAAGGGGTTCGGAGAATACAATGAGCAGTTCTTC. It translates to CASKGFGEYNEQFF. This chain uses TRBV2 with TRBJ2-1; D perhaps matches TRBD1 (5 bases). CDR1 is SNHLY and CDR2 is FYNNEI in the germline V gene. V dropped 11 bases and J dropped 4 bases, with 18 bases sitting between them. The CDR3 runs 14 residues. Complete variable domain (other parts from reference TRBV2 and TRBJ2-1): EPEVTQTPSHQVTQMGQEVILRCVPISNHLYFYWYRQILGQKVEFLVSFYNNEISEKSEIFDDQFSVERPDGSNFTLKIRSTKLEDSAMYFCASKGFGEYNEQFFGPGTRLTVL.

The sample holds many counts of this clonotype. This chain connects TRBV20-1 to TRBJ1-1; D remains ambiguous. CDR1 is DFQATT, CDR2 SNEGSKA, per germline (reference sequence). With 3 bases removed from V and 4 bases from J, the gap between germline ends came to 15 bases. CDR3 length: 14 amino acids. CDR3 region: CSASSGGPTTEAFF. The CDR3 DNA is TGCAGTGCTAGCTCAGGAGGACCAACCACTGAAGCTTTCTTT.

This clonotype was found many times. V usage is TRBV6-1 and J usage is TRBJ1-2; no clear D gene. With 2 bases removed from V and 4 bases from J, the gap between germline ends came to 8 bases. The germline CDR1 and CDR2 sequences are MNHNS and SASEGT. The length of the CDR3 is 13 residues. CDR3 sequence: CASSETQSYGYTF. The CDR3 nucleotides read TGTGCCAGCAGTGAAACGCAGAGCTATGGCTACACCTTC.

This clonotype was picked up many times. The chain couples TRBV30 to TRBJ2-7; D is uncertain. Trimming removed 4 bases at V and 2 bases at J, with 9 bases between. The CDR3 is 12 residues long. CDR1 is GTSNPN, CDR2 SVGIG, per germline (reference sequence). The CDR3: CAWIEGPYEQYF. The CDR3 nucleotides read TGTGCCTGGATCGAAGGACCCTACGAGCAGTACTTC.

This clonotype came up many times. The chain recombines TRBV20-1 with TRBJ1-1; a weak D match, TRBD1 (5 bases). The CDR3 covers 14 residues. V lost 1 base, J lost 4 bases, and 13 bases lay in between. Germline CDR1 reads DFQATT; CDR2 reads SNEGSKA (reference sequence). CDR3 loop: CSARAWGVGTEAFF. CDR3 in DNA: TGCAGTGCTAGAGCCTGGGGGGTGGGCACTGAAGCTTTCTTT.

This clonotype was seen a handful of times. The V gene is TRBV27, the J gene TRBJ2-7; 8 bases line up with TRBD1. The V segment lost 3 bases and the J segment 4 bases; nucleotides outside the gene matches: 2. Germline CDR1 is MNHEY and CDR2 is SMNVEV (reference sequence). This CDR3 is 13 amino acids long. This chain's CDR3 is CASSFDRGYEQYF. In DNA form, the CDR3 reads TGTGCCAGCAGTTTCGACAGGGGTTACGAGCAGTACTTC.

This clonotype was observed many times. The chain joins TRBV7-8 to TRBJ1-1; D perhaps matches TRBD1 (6 bases). The V and J ends lost 0 bases and 6 bases respectively, with 14 bases between them. CDR3 length equals 15 residues. Germline CDR1 and CDR2: SGHVS and FQNEAQ. The CDR3 region is CASSLARGGSPEAFF. In DNA form, the CDR3 reads TGTGCCAGCAGCTTAGCGCGTGGGGGCAGCCCTGAAGCTTTCTTT.

This clonotype was picked up many times. The gene calls are TRBV2 and TRBJ1-1, with D unresolved. The germline V and J ends were trimmed by 7 bases and 1 base, with 7 bases remaining between them. The CDR3 runs 12 residues. Germline loops: CDR1 SNHLY, CDR2 FYNNEI. The chain's CDR3 is CASTFTNTEAFF. As DNA, the CDR3 is TGTGCCAGCACATTCACGAACACTGAAGCTTTCTTT.

This chain joins TRBV5-6 and TRBJ1-5; D call uncertain. The CDR3 has 15 residues. V was cut by 0 bases and J by 0 bases, with 7 bases left in between. Germline V gene lookup returns CDR1 SGHDT and CDR2 YYEEEE. The DNA of the CDR3 is TGTGCCAGCAGCTTGGGTTTAGATAGCAATCAGCCCCAGCATTTT. It specifies CASSLGLDSNQPQHF.

This clonotype was counted many times. The rearrangement links TRBV20-1 to TRBJ1-5, with no clear D. V lost 4 bases, J lost 5 bases, and 15 bases lay in between. The CDR3 extends over 14 amino acids. Looked up from germline, CDR1 is DFQATT and CDR2 is SNEGSKA (reference sequence). The CDR3: CSAKRGGPDQPQHF. The CDR3, as DNA: TGCAGTGCTAAAAGAGGCGGACCCGATCAGCCCCAGCATTTT.

This clonotype showed up many times. The rearrangement joins TRBV6-1 to TRBJ1-1, with D uncertain. Deletions cut 5 bases from V and 2 bases from J, with 9 bases between. Germline V gene data show CDR1 as MNHNS and CDR2 as SASEGT. The CDR3 consists of 13 residues. The CDR3 bases are TGTGCCAGCAGTCGGACGGATAACACTGAAGCTTTCTTT. It yields the protein CASSRTDNTEAFF.

This clonotype came up many times. V and J are TRBV19 and TRBJ1-5, with D possibly being TRBD1 (5 bases). In germline, CDR1 is LNHDA, CDR2 SQIVND (reference sequence). V lost 4 bases to trimming and J lost 6 bases, with 19 bases between them. The CDR3 is made up of 16 amino acids. CDR3 in amino acids: CASSTTSGGMAQPQHF. CDR3 nucleotides: TGTGCCAGTAGTACAACCTCCGGGGGGATGGCTCAGCCCCAGCATTTT.

This clonotype has at least ten counts. The chain couples TRBV28 to TRBJ1-5; no firm D call. The CDR3 runs 15 residues. Trimming removed 6 bases at V and 1 base at J, with 13 bases between. The V gene's germline CDR1 is MDHEN and CDR2 SYDVKM. CDR3: CASRASGVSNQPQHF. The CDR3 bases are TGTGCCAGCAGGGCCTCGGGAGTCAGCAATCAGCCCCAGCATTTT.

The chain couples TRBV6-1 to TRBJ2-7; 14 positions agree with TRBD2. Trimming took 6 bases from V and 5 from J; bases not matched to a gene: 9. The CDR3 is made up of 16 amino acids. Germline V gives CDR1 MNHNS, CDR2 SASEGT. Here the CDR3 reads CASSREGTSGSDEQYF. The CDR3 nucleotides read TGTGCCAGCAGCCGTGAGGGGACTAGCGGGAGTGACGAGCAGTACTTC.

At least ten counts were recorded for this clonotype. The chain uses TRBV2 and TRBJ1-1; 7 bases match TRBD1. V trimming: 7 bases; J trimming: 4 bases; junction bases outside the gene matches: 6. Germline values: CDR1 SNHLY, CDR2 FYNNEI. This CDR3 spans 13 amino acids. The CDR3 DNA reads as TGTGCCAGCAACGACAGGGAAGTCACTGAAGCTTTCTTT. Its protein product is CASNDREVTEAFF.

V usage is TRBV30 and J usage is TRBJ1-6; TRBD1 matches at 9 bases. The germline V gene encodes CDR1 GTSNPN and CDR2 SVGIG (reference sequence). V lost 5 bases, J lost 9 bases, and 11 bases stayed unmatched. This CDR3 comprises 15 residues. The CDR3 spells CAWAGQGTLSSPLHF. The DNA for the CDR3 is TGTGCCTGGGCGGGACAGGGCACTCTTTCTTCACCCCTCCACTTT.

On this clonotype: This may be a read error, as it is one base from a much larger clone. This chain links TRBV12-3 or TRBV12-4 with TRBJ1-2; D ambiguous. The length of the CDR3 is 12 residues. V lost 1 base to trimming and J lost 6 bases, with 6 bases between them. Here the CDR3 DNA reads TGTGCCAGCAGTTTAGGTTACCATGGCTACACCTTC. Encoded protein: CASSLGYHGYTF.

This clonotype was counted at least ten times. The rearrangement uses TRBV28 and TRBJ2-5; 8 bases agree with TRBD1. Germline CDR1 and CDR2: MDHEN and SYDVKM. CDR3 length: 16 amino acids. With 6 bases clipped from V and 9 bases from J, the junction kept 18 bases outside the gene matches. CDR3 DNA: TGTGCCAGCAGCAAATCGACAGGGGCCCCTTCTTTGTCCCAGTACTTC. Amino acid sequence: CASSKSTGAPSLSQYF.

This clonotype was counted many times. The CDR3 here is CASRLNTGELFF. For the CDR3, the DNA is TGTGCCAGCAGGCTGAACACCGGGGAGCTGTTTTTT. The V and J genes are TRBV12-3 or TRBV12-4 and TRBJ2-2; D uncertain. The CDR3 runs to 12 residues. The V gene lost 6 bases and the J gene lost 1 base, with 3 bases spanning the gap.

The sample holds a few counts of this clonotype. This chain links TRBV19 with TRBJ2-5, with 11 positions matching TRBD2. The germline gives CDR1 LNHDA, CDR2 SQIVND (reference sequence). CDR3 length: 16 amino acids. V shed 1 base, J shed 2 bases, and the junction held 3 bases outside the gene matches. CDR3 amino acids: CASSIALAGGQETQYF. CDR3 in DNA: TGTGCCAGTAGTATAGCTCTAGCGGGAGGACAAGAGACCCAGTACTTC.

This clonotype has ten or more counts. V gene TRBV20-1 combines with J gene TRBJ2-1; perhaps TRBD2 as D (6 bases). V was trimmed by 0 bases and J by 3 bases, leaving 18 bases between them. Per the germline V gene, CDR1 is DFQATT and CDR2 is SNEGSKA (reference sequence). The CDR3 is 17 residues long. CDR3 residues: CSARDGGKTGDYNEQFF. The CDR3 nucleotides read TGCAGTGCTAGAGACGGAGGGAAAACCGGGGACTACAATGAGCAGTTCTTC.

Concerning this clonotype: This may arise from a read error, as a much more abundant clone is one base away. V gene TRBV3-1 combines with J gene TRBJ2-7; 12 positions match TRBD2. CDR1 and CDR2 (germline): LGHDT, YNNKEL (reference sequence). The CDR3 runs 17 residues. In nucleotides, the CDR3 is TGTGCCAACAGCCACCCACGACTAGCGGGGGTCTCCTACGAGCAGTACTTC. Translated: CANSHPRLAGVSYEQYF.

This clonotype has at least ten counts. J is TRBJ1-1 and V is TRBV27; D perhaps matches TRBD1 (6 bases). V lost 6 bases and J lost 1, with 15 bases in between. Germline V lookup: CDR1 MNHEY, CDR2 SMNVEV (reference sequence). CDR3 size: 15 residues. CDR3 protein: CASSRLTRGNTEAFF. The CDR3 DNA is TGTGCCAGCAGCCGTCTCACCAGGGGGAACACTGAAGCTTTCTTT.